This T cell receptor (beta chain) stems from a study of T cell responses to AZD1222 COVID-19 vaccine. This clone was seen once. Its antigen is not identified. Points from the study as a whole: Just a handful of AZD1222 recipients tested seropositive at baseline.

Method: immunoSEQ multiplex PCR; TCRdb's copy keeps in-frame clones and lacks some. The sample contains about 130,000 clones, approximately 95% of which appear only once. This clonotype originated in an adult who received the AZD1222 COVID-19 vaccine. The source was peripheral blood, collected 28 days after the second AZD1222 dose.

The CDR3 DNA reads as TGTGCCAGCAGCCAAAGGCCGGCGAATTCACCCCTCCACTTT. The encoded protein is CASSQRPANSPLHF. The chain carries TRBV7-3 and TRBJ1-6; D is ambiguous. Germline V gene data show CDR1 as SGHTA and CDR2 as FQGTGA. The V end lost 5 bases, the J end lost 7 bases, and 12 bases lay between the germline ends. This CDR3 contains 14 residues.